Shown below are 30 T cell receptor beta chains from a single sample sequenced in a study of graft-versus-host responses after intestinal transplantation. The assay was immunoSEQ multiplex PCR, and TCRdb's table has in-frame clones only and misses some. Of 25,000 to 30,000 clones in the sample, 85% to 95% were seen once. Sequenced here: PBMCs, sampled 66 days after intestinal transplant. These receptors came from a human patient who received an intestinal transplant, so some T cells may come from the graft donor.

V gene TRBV6-5 combines with J gene TRBJ1-3; the match to TRBD1 covers 8 bases. The CDR3 length is 13 residues. The V and J ends lost 6 bases and 3 bases, in that order; junction bases with no gene match: 1. The V gene's germline CDR1 is MNHEY and CDR2 SVGAGI. The CDR3 reads CASRDRVGNTIYF. CDR3 nucleotide sequence: TGTGCCAGCAGGGACAGGGTTGGAAACACCATATATTTT.

The chain uses TRBV5-6 and TRBJ1-1, with D tentatively TRBD1 (5 bases). The V end was cut by 6 bases, the J end by 4 bases, with 22 bases between. Germline CDR1 SGHDT, CDR2 YYEEEE. The CDR3 is 16 residues long. The CDR3 loop is CASKGNDGTSGTEAFF. The CDR3 DNA follows: TGTGCCAGCAAGGGAAATGACGGGACTTCTGGCACTGAAGCTTTCTTT.

The chain combines TRBV7-9 with TRBJ2-7; tentative D call: TRBD2 (5 bases). Trimming shortened V by 5 bases and J by 3 bases, and 20 bases separated the two germline ends. This CDR3 has 16 amino acids. CDR1 is SEHNR, CDR2 FQNEAQ, per germline (reference sequence). This chain's CDR3 is CASSTSTGPDFYEQYF. CDR3 bases: TGTGCCAGCAGCACTTCCACCGGACCGGACTTCTACGAGCAGTACTTC.

The chain is built from TRBV14 and TRBJ1-1; the D gene is possibly TRBD1 (6 bases). V was clipped by 6 bases and J by 4 bases, with 9 bases between them. Germline CDR1 and CDR2: SGHDN and FVKESK. The CDR3 consists of 12 residues. In DNA, the CDR3 is TGTGCCAGCAGTGACAGGACCACTGAAGCTTTCTTT. This codes for CASSDRTTEAFF.

The V gene is TRBV4-1, the J gene TRBJ1-1, with 12 bases that match TRBD1. J was trimmed by 6 bases and V by 3 bases; bases with no gene match: 2. Germline V CDR1 and CDR2: MGHRA, YSYEKL. CDR3 size: 14 residues. CDR3 sequence (DNA): TGCGCCAGCAGCCAGGGGACAGGGGGCCCTGAAGCTTTCTTT. It is translated as CASSQGTGGPEAFF.

The chain's CDR3 is CAISVQGRSNEKLFF. As DNA, the CDR3 is TGTGCCATCAGTGTACAGGGGCGATCTAATGAAAAACTGTTTTTT. The chain links TRBV10-3 to TRBJ1-4; 7 bases agree with TRBD1. The CDR3 loop spans 15 amino acids. With V trimmed by 4 bases and J by 3 bases, 5 bases remained unmatched. The germline V gene encodes CDR1 ENHRY and CDR2 SYGVKD.

V and J are TRBV5-1 and TRBJ2-7; D ambiguous. Per the germline V gene, CDR1 is SGHRS and CDR2 is YFSETQ. V shed 4 bases and J shed 0 bases, with 8 bases lying between them. This CDR3 contains 13 residues. DNA of the CDR3: TGCGCCAGCAGCCCGACAAGCTCCTACGAGCAGTACTTC. Translated, it gives CASSPTSSYEQYF. Drawing the rest from reference TRBV5-1 and TRBJ2-7, the complete variable domain is KAGVTQTPRYLIKTRGQQVTLSCSPISGHRSVSWYQQTPGQGLQFLFEYFSETQRNKGNFPGRFSGRQFSNSRSEMNVSTLELGDSALYLCASSPTSSYEQYFGPGTRLTVT.

The genes are TRBV11-2 and TRBJ2-7, with 9 nucleotides matching TRBD1. The CDR3 totals 14 residues. J was trimmed by 3 bases and V by 5 bases; bases with no gene match: 5. Germline V CDR1 and CDR2: SGHAT, FQNNGV. The CDR3 reads CASSPGQGLYEQYF. As DNA, the CDR3 is TGTGCCAGCAGCCCGGGACAGGGCCTCTACGAGCAGTACTTC.

This chain uses TRBV13 with TRBJ2-1; a possible D gene is TRBD2 (5 bases). Germline-derived CDR1 and CDR2 are PRHDT and FYEKMQ (reference sequence). This CDR3 spans 21 amino acids. Trimming removed 0 bases at V and 3 bases at J, with 27 bases between. CDR3 sequence reads: CASSLGVGLRPAEAFYNEQFF. CDR3 sequence (DNA): TGTGCCAGCAGCTTAGGGGTCGGACTTCGCCCGGCCGAAGCCTTCTACAATGAGCAGTTCTTC.

The gene calls are TRBV27 and TRBJ1-1; 9 bases are a match to TRBD1. Germline lookup yields CDR1 MNHEY and CDR2 SMNVEV (reference sequence). CDR3 length: 15 residues. V dropped 2 bases and J dropped 5; count of bases not matched to a gene: 6. The CDR3 region has the DNA TGTGCCAGCAGTTTAGACAGGGGGGTGAGGACTGAAGCTTTCTTT. Translated, it gives CASSLDRGVRTEAFF.

The chain links TRBV28 to TRBJ2-7; 9 bases map to TRBD2. The V gene end was trimmed by 9 bases and the J gene end by 3 bases; junction bases not matched to a gene: 15. CDR3 length equals 16 residues. Germline V gene lookup returns CDR1 MDHEN and CDR2 SYDVKM. CDR3 bases: TGTGCCAGTAGCTTCCCCTTTAGCGGGAGAGACTACGAGCAGTACTTC. Residues: CASSFPFSGRDYEQYF.

The rearrangement joins TRBV28 to TRBJ1-1; TRBD1 agrees at 8 bases. The V and J ends lost 5 bases and 6 bases, in that order; junction bases with no gene match: 11. The germline V gene has CDR1 MDHEN and CDR2 SYDVKM. The CDR3 loop spans 15 amino acids. The CDR3 loop is CASSPYPTGDSEAFF. In DNA form, the CDR3 reads TGTGCCAGCAGTCCCTACCCGACAGGGGATTCTGAAGCTTTCTTT.

The chain carries TRBV7-2 and TRBJ1-6; weak D call: TRBD1 (6 bases). With 5 bases removed from V and 7 bases from J, the gap between germline ends came to 12 bases. The CDR3 loop spans 14 amino acids. Germline V gene lookup returns CDR1 SGHTA and CDR2 FQGNSA. As DNA, the CDR3 is TGTGCCAGCAGCCTAGACAGGCCCAATTCACCCCTCCACTTT. Translating it yields CASSLDRPNSPLHF.

The CDR3 reads CAISVMGEEGELFF. The CDR3 DNA reads TGTGCCATCAGTGTTATGGGGGAGGAGGGGGAGCTGTTTTTT. The J gene is TRBJ2-2, the V gene TRBV10-3; perhaps TRBD2 as D (6 bases). Germline V gene sequence: CDR1 ENHRY, CDR2 SYGVKD. V dropped 4 bases and J dropped 8 bases, with 14 bases sitting between them. CDR3 length equals 14 residues.

This chain uses TRBV4-3 with TRBJ2-2, with a weak D call TRBD1 (6 bases). The CDR3 runs 12 residues. CDR1 is LGHNA and CDR2 is YSLEER in the germline V gene. V dropped 6 bases and J dropped 7 bases, with 9 bases sitting between them. CDR3 region: CASRSTGGELFF. The CDR3 DNA reads as TGCGCCAGCAGGTCGACAGGCGGGGAGCTGTTTTTT.

The chain employs TRBV13 and TRBJ2-3, with D possibly matching TRBD1 (7 bases). Trimming pared 2 bases from V and 2 bases from J, leaving 17 bases between. From germline, CDR1 is PRHDT and CDR2 FYEKMQ (reference sequence). The CDR3 is 17 amino acids. The CDR3 spells CASSLSEGAYPTDTQYF. The CDR3 nucleotides read TGTGCCAGCAGCTTATCGGAGGGGGCTTATCCCACAGATACGCAGTATTTT.

The chain couples TRBV7-2 to TRBJ2-5; 9 bases are shared with TRBD2. CDR1 and CDR2 (germline): SGHTA, FQGNSA. J lost 5 bases, V lost 7 bases, and 17 bases had no gene match. The CDR3 is 17 residues long. DNA for the CDR3: TGTGCCAGCACCACGGGGATAGCGGGGGTGGGTGAGGAGACCCAGTACTTC. It yields the protein CASTTGIAGVGEETQYF.

The chain recombines TRBV7-8 with TRBJ1-1; no reliable D call. Trimming removed 3 bases from V and 1 base from J, with 15 bases in between. Germline CDR1 is SGHVS and CDR2 is FQNEAQ. This CDR3 is 16 amino acids long. DNA for the CDR3: TGTGCCAGCAGCTTTGATTACCGGCGATGGAACACTGAAGCTTTCTTT. Translated: CASSFDYRRWNTEAFF.

The chain couples TRBV7-3 to TRBJ1-2; D gene uncertain. Germline V gene data show CDR1 as SGHTA and CDR2 as FQGTGA. This CDR3 region has 13 residues. V was clipped by 2 bases and J by 3 bases, with 7 bases between them. CDR3: CASSLQIDYGYTF. The DNA for the CDR3 is TGTGCCAGCAGCTTACAAATTGACTATGGCTACACCTTC. The whole variable domain, filled in from reference TRBV7-3 and TRBJ1-2, reads GAGVSQTPSNKVTEKGKYVELRCDPISGHTALYWYRQSLGQGPEFLIYFQGTGAADDSGLPNDRFFAVRPEGSVSTLKIQRTERGDSAVYLCASSLQIDYGYTFGSGTRLTVV.

This rearrangement joins TRBV2 to TRBJ2-7, with TRBD1 matching over 7 bases. V dropped 5 bases and J dropped 5; count of bases not matched to a gene: 9. The CDR3 extends over 14 amino acids. CDR1 SNHLY and CDR2 FYNNEI come from the germline V gene. CDR3 nucleotide sequence: TGTGCCAGCAGTTCCGGGCAGGGGGTCGACGAGCAGTACTTC. Its protein is CASSSGQGVDEQYF.

V gene TRBV4-3 combines with J gene TRBJ1-3, with a tentative D call TRBD1 (5 bases). The CDR3 runs to 18 residues. Trimming removed 1 base from V and 0 bases from J, with 16 bases in between. Germline V gene data show CDR1 as LGHNA and CDR2 as YSLEER. The CDR3 loop reads CASSQGLPPGHSGNTIYF. CDR3 coding DNA: TGCGCCAGCAGCCAAGGTCTCCCCCCAGGGCACTCTGGAAACACCATATATTTT.

The V call is TRBV4-1, the J call TRBJ2-2, with D tentatively TRBD1 or TRBD2 (5 bases each). This CDR3 contains 16 residues. V was cut by 1 base and J by 0 bases, with 9 bases left in between. CDR1 is MGHRA, CDR2 YSYEKL, per germline. The CDR3 bases are TGCGCCAGCAGCCAAGCGCAGGGACCGAACACCGGGGAGCTGTTTTTT. This translates into CASSQAQGPNTGELFF.

The V gene is TRBV27, the J gene TRBJ2-7; D gene unclear. This CDR3 is built from 10 residues. Trimming stripped 11 bases from V and 6 bases from J, with 11 bases between. Germline V gene sequence: CDR1 MNHEY, CDR2 SMNVEV (reference sequence). The CDR3 loop is CAPGRVEQYF. CDR3 nucleotides: TGTGCCCCAGGTCGGGTCGAGCAGTACTTC.

This sequence joins TRBV27 and TRBJ2-3; D perhaps matches TRBD1 (5 bases). Germline V lookup: CDR1 MNHEY, CDR2 SMNVEV (reference sequence). Trimming removed 4 bases at V and 5 bases at J, with 19 bases between. This CDR3 is 16 amino acids long. Written as DNA, the CDR3 is TGTGCCAGCAGTTCCCGAGACAGCGACTGGGGAGATACGCAGTATTTT. This sequence encodes CASSSRDSDWGDTQYF.

This sequence joins TRBV5-1 and TRBJ2-7; TRBD2 is a possible D gene (6 bases). Trimming stripped 7 bases from V and 4 bases from J, with 18 bases between. This CDR3 is built from 14 residues. The germline gives CDR1 SGHRS, CDR2 YFSETQ. The CDR3 DNA follows: TGCGCCAGCCGACTAGGGAGCGCGAGATACGAGCAGTACTTC. It codes for CASRLGSARYEQYF. Together with reference TRBV5-1 and TRBJ2-7, the CDR3 gives the full variable domain: KAGVTQTPRYLIKTRGQQVTLSCSPISGHRSVSWYQQTPGQGLQFLFEYFSETQRNKGNFPGRFSGRQFSNSRSEMNVSTLELGDSALYLCASRLGSARYEQYFGPGTRLTVT.

The chain combines TRBV9 with TRBJ1-1; 9 bases align to TRBD1. The V and J ends lost 2 bases and 6 bases, in that order; junction bases with no gene match: 5. The germline V gene encodes CDR1 SGDLS and CDR2 YYNGEE. The CDR3 consists of 14 residues. CDR3 DNA: TGTGCCAGCAGCGTCCCTAGGACAGGGGCTGAAGCTTTCTTT. This translates into CASSVPRTGAEAFF.

This clone was detected once. V usage is TRBV7-9 and J usage is TRBJ2-1; D is possibly TRBD2 (6 bases). Per the germline V gene, CDR1 is SEHNR and CDR2 is FQNEAQ (reference sequence). V lost 4 bases to trimming and J lost 0 bases, with 22 bases between them. The CDR3 totals 19 residues. CDR3 nucleotides: TGTGCCAGCAGCTCGACTAGTGCCCTCGGACCAAGCTCCTACAATGAGCAGTTCTTC. Translating gives CASSSTSALGPSSYNEQFF.

The CDR3 nucleotides are TGTGCCAGCAGTGCACAGGGGGTGGTTGCAGATACGCAGTATTTT. As protein: CASSAQGVVADTQYF. The V gene is TRBV2, the J gene TRBJ2-3; TRBD1 matches at 8 bases. This CDR3 comprises 15 residues. Germline-derived CDR1 and CDR2 are SNHLY and FYNNEI. V lost 4 bases, J lost 4 bases, and 7 bases stayed unmatched.

The chain joins TRBV5-5 to TRBJ2-1; TRBD2 matches 7 bases. The CDR3 has 15 residues. Germline V lookup: CDR1 SGHKS, CDR2 YYEKEE (reference sequence). Trimming took 1 base from V and 8 from J; bases not matched to a gene: 9. The CDR3 sequence: CASSLLSGEFDEQFF. The DNA of the CDR3 is TGTGCCAGCAGCTTGTTAAGCGGGGAATTCGATGAGCAGTTCTTC.

This clone was seen only once. The chain recombines TRBV30 with TRBJ2-1; 7 nucleotides align to TRBD2. Germline CDR1 and CDR2: GTSNPN and SVGIG (reference sequence). Trimming at V came to 3 bases and at J to 2 bases, leaving 13 bases not matched to a gene. CDR3 size: 17 residues. The DNA for the CDR3 is TGTGCCTGGAGAGTCTCAGTATGGCGGGAGCCCTACAATGAGCAGTTCTTC. Protein: CAWRVSVWREPYNEQFF.